The rows below give T cell receptor beta chains drawn from one sample of a study of radiotherapy plus CTLA-4 blockade in lung cancer. Generated by immunoSEQ multiplex PCR, the TCRdb table keeps only in-frame clones and is missing some. The data contain tens of thousands of clones, more than 75% of them singletons. Sample: peripheral blood, taken from a patient treated with radiotherapy plus ipilimumab. These receptor sequences come from a human donor with non-small cell lung cancer who had a complete response to radiotherapy plus ipilimumab. Both conserved end residues are part of each CDR3. D genes are given only for firm matches. Where a row states a size, it is once, few, many or the class of an expanded clone; other rows omit it.

-,TRBV19,TRBD1,TRBJ1-5,TGTGCCAGTAGTATCTGGGGACAGGGAGTAAAGCCCCAGCATTTT,CASSIWGQGVKPQHF
few,TRBV7-9,TRBD1,TRBJ1-2,TGTGCCAGCAGCTTAATGGGACAGTATGGCTACACCTTC,CASSLMGQYGYTF
-,TRBV10-3,-,TRBJ2-4,TGTGCCATCAGTGAGTCGGGGCGGAACGCAGCCAAAAACATTCAGTACTTC,CAISESGRNAAKNIQYF
-,TRBV2,-,TRBJ2-2,TGTGCCAGCAGAAAGAGAACAGGACCCACCGGGGAGCTGTTTTTT,CASRKRTGPTGELFF
few,TRBV19,-,TRBJ2-1,TGTGCCAGTAGTATCCGGAGGGTTGATGAGCAGTTCTTC,CASSIRRVDEQFF
-,TRBV7-2,TRBD2,TRBJ2-1,TGTGCCAGCAGCCCGCGGACTAGCGGGGAGCAGTTCTTC,CASSPRTSGEQFF
-,TRBV5-1,TRBD2,TRBJ2-5,TGCGCCAGCAGCTGGCCGGGACTAGCGACAGAGACCCAGTACTTC,CASSWPGLATETQYF
-,TRBV5-6,TRBD2,TRBJ2-2,TGTGCCAGCAGCTTTATGGGGGGGGTCACCGGGGAGCTGTTTTTT,CASSFMGGVTGELFF
-,TRBV18,TRBD2,TRBJ2-2,TGTGCCAGCTCACCTAGCGGGAGTTCGGCCGGGGAGCTGTTTTTT,CASSPSGSSAGELFF
-,TRBV2,-,TRBJ1-2,TGTGCCAGCAGGGGGGGTGGTAATGGCTACACCTTC,CASRGGGNGYTF
-,TRBV5-1,TRBD1,TRBJ1-4,TGCGCCAGCAGCTCCGGGACAGGTAGCGAAAAACTGTTTTTT,CASSSGTGSEKLFF
once,TRBV4-2,-,TRBJ1-2,TGTGCCAGCAGCCCGGGAGCCCCTGGCTATGGCTACACCTTC,CASSPGAPGYGYTF
-,TRBV25-1,TRBD1,TRBJ2-1,TGTGCCAGCAGTGGGGCAGGGGGCTTTTACAATGAGCAGTTCTTC,CASSGAGGFYNEQFF
-,TRBV11-2,TRBD1,TRBJ1-1,TGTGCCAGCAGCGCAGGGGGTTCGGACACTGAAGCTTTCTTT,CASSAGGSDTEAFF
-,TRBV4-3,TRBD1,TRBJ2-1,TGCGCCAGCAGCCAAAACACAGGGGCTCAGTCCAATGAGCAGTTCTTC,CASSQNTGAQSNEQFF
-,TRBV2,-,TRBJ2-1,TGTGCCAGCAGTGAAGCTCCGGGACTTCAGTTCTTC,CASSEAPGLQFF
-,TRBV19,TRBD1,TRBJ1-2,TGTGCCAGTAGTACCCCGGGACAGGGTTTTTATGTCTATGGCTACACCTTC,CASSTPGQGFYVYGYTF
few,TRBV5-3,TRBD2,TRBJ2-2,TGTGCCAGAAGCCGGGGACTAGCGGAAAACACCGGGGAGCTGTTTTTT,CARSRGLAENTGELFF
-,TRBV2,-,TRBJ1-5,TGTGCCAGCGAAGATGGCTATCAGCCCCAGCATTTT,CASEDGYQPQHF
once,TRBV18,TRBD2,TRBJ2-3,TGTGCCAGCTCATATCCGGGACTAGCGGTCACAGATACGCAGTATTTT,CASSYPGLAVTDTQYF